Listed here is a single T cell receptor beta chain. The V end lost 5 bases, the J end lost 3 bases, and 8 bases lay between the germline ends. Looked up from germline, CDR1 is MNHEY and CDR2 is SVGAGI. The CDR3 spans 13 residues. In the original workflow: Researchers report that nucleated cell counts were estimated from reference gene primer amplification. The table came from immunoSEQ multiplex PCR; TCRdb's copy has only in-frame clones and leaves some out. Clone size and the V and J calls come from that table; the DNA yielded D and trimming. The sample carries 140,000 to 150,000 clones, roughly 87% recorded once. This sample stems from a study of blood T cell repertoires in COVID-19. For the study at large: From the United States, Italy and Spain came samples of acute and convalescent COVID-19. PBMCs, B-cell-depleted T cells, or T cells provided the cDNA or gDNA that made up the material.

The sequencing input was peripheral blood. The TCR sequence derives from a human donor in a cohort sampled during active COVID-19. The chain combines TRBV6-5 with TRBJ1-3; D remains ambiguous. CDR3 sequence: CASSLSYGNTIYF. The CDR3 bases are TGTGCCAGCAGTCTATCTTATGGAAACACCATATATTTT.